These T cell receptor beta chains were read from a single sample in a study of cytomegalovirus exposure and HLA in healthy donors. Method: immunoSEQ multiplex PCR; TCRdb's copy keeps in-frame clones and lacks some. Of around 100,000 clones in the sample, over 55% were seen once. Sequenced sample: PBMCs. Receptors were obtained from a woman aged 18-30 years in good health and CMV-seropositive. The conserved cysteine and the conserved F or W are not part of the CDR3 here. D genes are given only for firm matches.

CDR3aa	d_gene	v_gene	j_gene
ASSGPFALALGESEQY	NA	TRBV6-1	TRBJ2-7
ASSLAPQGTGNTGELF	TRBD1	TRBV5-1	TRBJ2-2
ASSLEGYAADTQY	NA	TRBV9	TRBJ2-3
ASSTPRTGGRTGYGYT	TRBD1	TRBV7-8	TRBJ1-2
ASSQDMGRGGGIYNEQF	NA	TRBV4-3	TRBJ2-1
ASSKSGLATGELF	NA	TRBV6-5	TRBJ2-2
ATSRPAGGGRYEQY	NA	TRBV15	TRBJ2-7
ASSFSGVDPTRGSYGYT	NA	TRBV28	TRBJ1-2
ASSPRTGEYEQF	TRBD1	TRBV11-3	TRBJ2-1
ASSYTNYNEQF	NA	TRBV6-5	TRBJ2-1
ASSLALAVNEQF	TRBD2	TRBV5-4	TRBJ2-1
ASSIDGGTGELF	NA	TRBV19	TRBJ2-2
ASSEGQGADTQY	TRBD1	TRBV6-5	TRBJ2-3
ASSGGALGDTQY	TRBD2	TRBV6-5	TRBJ2-3
ASSVRGGRGSGEQF	TRBD2	TRBV5-8	TRBJ2-1
ASSVGTANTEAF	NA	TRBV9	TRBJ1-1
ASSLRGSSGRDGYT	NA	TRBV7-6	TRBJ1-2
ASTPRQGSYGYT	TRBD1	TRBV19	TRBJ1-2
ASRSQGGQPQH	NA	TRBV6-5	TRBJ1-5
ASSVTPGTSGQETQY	TRBD2	TRBV9	TRBJ2-5
ASRFGTSNTGELF	NA	TRBV6-5	TRBJ2-2
ASSTRGGTEAF	NA	TRBV6-5	TRBJ1-1
AWSVHRDPYGYT	NA	TRBV30	TRBJ1-2
SVDGLVRGEGTQY	TRBD2	TRBV29-1	TRBJ2-3
ASSSVYGYT	NA	TRBV5-4	TRBJ1-2
ASSPGLAGGLQDTQY	TRBD2	TRBV9	TRBJ2-3
ASSAGSPSGGTQY	TRBD1	TRBV7-7	TRBJ2-5